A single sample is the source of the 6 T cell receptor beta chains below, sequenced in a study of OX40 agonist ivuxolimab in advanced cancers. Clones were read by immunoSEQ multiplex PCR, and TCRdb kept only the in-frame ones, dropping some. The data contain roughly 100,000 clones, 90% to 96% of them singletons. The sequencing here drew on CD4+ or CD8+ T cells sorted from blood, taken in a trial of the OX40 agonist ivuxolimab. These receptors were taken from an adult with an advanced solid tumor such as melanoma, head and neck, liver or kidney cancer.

The CDR3: CASRGQGYGYTF. The CDR3 nucleotides read TGTGCCAGCAGAGGACAGGGTTATGGCTACACCTTC. The V gene is TRBV27, the J gene TRBJ1-2, with 8 bases that match TRBD1. Germline lookup yields CDR1 MNHEY and CDR2 SMNVEV (reference sequence). This CDR3 comprises 12 residues. J gave up 5 bases and V 6 bases, and 2 bases lay outside the gene matches.

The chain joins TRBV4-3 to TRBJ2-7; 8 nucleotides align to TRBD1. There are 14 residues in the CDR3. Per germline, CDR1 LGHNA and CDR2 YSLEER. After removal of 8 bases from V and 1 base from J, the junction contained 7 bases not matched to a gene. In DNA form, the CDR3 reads TGCGCCAGCGGACCCGGGACAGGTTCCTACGAGCAGTACTTC. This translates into CASGPGTGSYEQYF.

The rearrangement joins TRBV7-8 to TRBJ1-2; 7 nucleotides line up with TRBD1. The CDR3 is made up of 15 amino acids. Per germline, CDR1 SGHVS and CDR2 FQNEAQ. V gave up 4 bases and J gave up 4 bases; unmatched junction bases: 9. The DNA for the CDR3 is TGTGCCAGCAGCTCCTACAGGGGTGGGAGCTATGGCTACACCTTC. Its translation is CASSSYRGGSYGYTF.

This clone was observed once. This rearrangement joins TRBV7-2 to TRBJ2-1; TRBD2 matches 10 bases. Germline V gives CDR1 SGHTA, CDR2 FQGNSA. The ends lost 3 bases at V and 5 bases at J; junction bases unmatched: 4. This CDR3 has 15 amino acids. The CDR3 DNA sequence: TGTGCCAGCAGCTTTTCTGGACTAGCGGACAATGAGCAGTTCTTC. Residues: CASSFSGLADNEQFF.

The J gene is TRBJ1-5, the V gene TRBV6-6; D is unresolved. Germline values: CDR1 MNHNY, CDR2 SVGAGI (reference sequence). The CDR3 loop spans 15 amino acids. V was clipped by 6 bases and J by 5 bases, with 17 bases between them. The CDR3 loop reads CASRTDGFGDQPQHF. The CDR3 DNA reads TGTGCCAGCAGAACCGATGGGTTCGGGGATCAGCCCCAGCATTTT.

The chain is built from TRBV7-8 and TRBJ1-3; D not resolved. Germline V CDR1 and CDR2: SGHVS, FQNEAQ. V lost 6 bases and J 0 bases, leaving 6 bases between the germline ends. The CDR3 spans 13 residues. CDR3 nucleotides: TGTGCCAGCAGAGGGAGCTCTGGAAACACCATATATTTT. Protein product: CASRGSSGNTIYF.